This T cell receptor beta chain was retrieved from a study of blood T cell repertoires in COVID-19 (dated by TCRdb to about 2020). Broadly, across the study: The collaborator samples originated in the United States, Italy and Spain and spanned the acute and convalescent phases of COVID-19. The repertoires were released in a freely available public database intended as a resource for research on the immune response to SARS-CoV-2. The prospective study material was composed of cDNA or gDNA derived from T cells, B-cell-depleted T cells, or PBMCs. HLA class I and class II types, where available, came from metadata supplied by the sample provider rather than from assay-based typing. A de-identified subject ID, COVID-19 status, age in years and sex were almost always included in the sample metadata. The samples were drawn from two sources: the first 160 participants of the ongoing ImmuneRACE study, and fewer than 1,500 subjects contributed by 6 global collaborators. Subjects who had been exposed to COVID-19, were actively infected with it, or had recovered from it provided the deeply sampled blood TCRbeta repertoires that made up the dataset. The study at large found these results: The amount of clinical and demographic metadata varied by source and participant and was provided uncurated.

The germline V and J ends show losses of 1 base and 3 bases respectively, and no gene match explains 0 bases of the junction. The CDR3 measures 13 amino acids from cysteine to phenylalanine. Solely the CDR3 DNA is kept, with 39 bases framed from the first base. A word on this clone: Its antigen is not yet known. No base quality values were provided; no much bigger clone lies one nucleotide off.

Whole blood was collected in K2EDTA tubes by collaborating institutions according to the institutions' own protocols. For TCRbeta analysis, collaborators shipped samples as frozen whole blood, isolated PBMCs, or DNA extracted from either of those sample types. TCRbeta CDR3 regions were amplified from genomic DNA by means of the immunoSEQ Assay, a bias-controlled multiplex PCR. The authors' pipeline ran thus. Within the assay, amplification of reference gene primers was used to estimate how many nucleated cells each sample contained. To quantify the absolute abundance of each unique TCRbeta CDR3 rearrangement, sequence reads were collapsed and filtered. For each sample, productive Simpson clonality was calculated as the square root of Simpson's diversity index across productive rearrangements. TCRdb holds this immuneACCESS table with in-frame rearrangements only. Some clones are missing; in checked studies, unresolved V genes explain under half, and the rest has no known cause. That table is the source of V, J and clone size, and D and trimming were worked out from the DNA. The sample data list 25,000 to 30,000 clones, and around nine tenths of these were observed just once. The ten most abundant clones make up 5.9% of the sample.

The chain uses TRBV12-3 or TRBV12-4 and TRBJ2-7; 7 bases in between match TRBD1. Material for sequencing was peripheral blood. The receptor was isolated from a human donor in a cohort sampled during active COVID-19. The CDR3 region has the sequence CASSLGTGYEQYF. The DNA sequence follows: TGTGCCAGCAGTTTAGGGACAGGCTACGAGCAGTACTTC.